These 13 T cell receptor beta chains originate from one sample sequenced in a study of blood T cell repertoires in COVID-19. Assay: immunoSEQ multiplex PCR; the TCRdb copy retains only in-frame clones and omits some. This table holds around 190,000 clones, 70% to 90% found once. The sample comprised PBMCs or T cells enriched from blood (not recorded which). These receptors all stem from a man aged 40-49 years who had recovered from COVID-19.

This clone occurred once. The rearrangement joins TRBV24-1 to TRBJ2-7; 9 nucleotides line up with TRBD2. CDR1 and CDR2 from the germline V gene are KGHDR and SFDVKD. CDR3 size: 15 residues. The junction had 9 bases not matched to a gene; V was cut back by 5 bases and J by 5 bases. CDR3 nucleotides: TGTGCCACCAGTGTTAGCGGGAGCGGTTTAAACGAGCAGTACTTC. Translated, it gives CATSVSGSGLNEQYF.

The chain employs TRBV9 and TRBJ1-3, with a weak D call TRBD1 (6 bases). This CDR3 has 16 residues. CDR1 is SGDLS, CDR2 YYNGEE, per germline. Deletions cut 0 bases from V and 0 bases from J, with 10 bases between. Here the CDR3 DNA reads TGTGCCAGCAGCGTAGACAGGGCAAGCTCTGGAAACACCATATATTTT. Protein: CASSVDRASSGNTIYF.

V gene TRBV7-8 combines with J gene TRBJ1-2, with a tentative D call TRBD1 (5 bases). In germline, CDR1 is SGHVS, CDR2 FQNEAQ. Trimming took off 7 bases at V and 13 bases at J, with 19 bases between the two ends. CDR3 length: 12 residues. The CDR3 region is CASTTPRGSFTF. DNA of the CDR3: TGTGCCAGCACCACGCCTAGGGGTTCTTTCACCTTC. Full variable domain (remainder filled in from reference TRBV7-8 and TRBJ1-2): GAGVSQSPRYKVAKRGQDVALRCDPISGHVSLFWYQQALGQGPEFLTYFQNEAQLDKSGLPSDRFFAERPEGSVSTLKIQRTQQEDSAVYLCASTTPRGSFTFGSGTRLTVV.

The chain uses TRBV6-6 and TRBJ1-1, with TRBD1 as a possible D gene (6 bases). CDR1 is MNHNY, CDR2 SVGAGI, per germline (reference sequence). The CDR3 spans 15 residues. V was trimmed by 0 bases and J by 4 bases, leaving 12 bases between them. The DNA for the CDR3 is TGTGCCAGCAGTTACTCTACAGGGAGGGTCACTGAAGCTTTCTTT. Amino acid sequence: CASSYSTGRVTEAFF.

This clone appeared a single time. This rearrangement joins TRBV3-1 (or the pseudogene TRBV3-2) to TRBJ1-2; unclear D gene. V lost 1 base, J lost 4 bases, and 16 bases lay in between. The CDR3 totals 16 residues. In germline, CDR1 is LGHDT, CDR2 YNNKEL (reference sequence). The CDR3 reads CASSQAGGLVSYGYTF. CDR3 sequence (DNA): TGTGCCAGCAGCCAAGCGGGAGGGTTAGTTAGCTATGGCTACACCTTC.

The rearrangement uses TRBV2 and TRBJ2-5; 16 bases are a match to TRBD2. The germline gives CDR1 SNHLY, CDR2 FYNNEI. This CDR3 spans 17 amino acids. Trimming cost V 6 bases and J 4 bases; bases outside gene matches: 8. In nucleotides, the CDR3 is TGTGCCAGCAGCCCGGGACTAGCGGGAGGGCTGCGAGAGACCCAGTACTTC. Translated, it gives CASSPGLAGGLRETQYF.

The chain carries TRBV20-1 and TRBJ1-1; D unclear. CDR1 and CDR2 (germline): DFQATT, SNEGSKA (reference sequence). The CDR3 extends over 13 amino acids. Trimming shortened V by 3 bases and J by 4 bases, and 12 bases separated the two germline ends. The DNA of the CDR3 is TGCAGTGCTAGTTTCGATGCCGGCACTGAAGCTTTCTTT. It codes for CSASFDAGTEAFF.

This sequence joins TRBV12-3 or TRBV12-4 and TRBJ1-2; 7 nucleotides agree with TRBD1. V trimming: 7 bases; J trimming: 3 bases; junction bases outside the gene matches: 5. The CDR3 consists of 13 residues. CDR3: CASTPDRDYGYTF. DNA for the CDR3: TGTGCCAGCACCCCTGACAGGGACTATGGCTACACCTTC.

This chain joins TRBV29-1 and TRBJ1-6, with 10 bases aligning to TRBD1. The CDR3 spans 13 residues. J lost 9 bases, V lost 6 bases, and 5 bases had no gene match. Germline lookup yields CDR1 SQVTM and CDR2 ANQGSEA. Here the CDR3 DNA reads TGCAGCGTCTCGACAGGGGGCGGTTCACCCCTCCACTTT. Its translation: CSVSTGGGSPLHF.

CDR3 sequence: CASSMDIISSYNSPLHF. The CDR3 region has the DNA TGTGCCAGTAGTATGGACATTATAAGCTCCTATAATTCACCCCTCCACTTT. The chain is built from TRBV19 and TRBJ1-6; perhaps TRBD1 as D (5 bases). The CDR3 spans 17 residues. Germline V CDR1 and CDR2: LNHDA, SQIVND (reference sequence). Trimming took off 3 bases at V and 0 bases at J, with 12 bases between the two ends.

This clone was seen just once. The chain recombines TRBV5-1 with TRBJ2-2; the match to TRBD1 covers 7 bases. The J segment lost 5 bases and the V segment lost 4 bases, leaving 8 bases of the junction unmatched. From germline, CDR1 is SGHRS and CDR2 YFSETQ. CDR3 length: 15 residues. CDR3 region: CASSRNRGRTGELFF. CDR3 DNA: TGCGCCAGCAGCCGGAACAGGGGAAGGACCGGGGAGCTGTTTTTT.

The V and J genes are TRBV7-8 and TRBJ2-7, with D possibly TRBD2 on 7 matching bases. In germline, CDR1 is SGHVS, CDR2 FQNEAQ. V dropped 6 bases and J dropped 5 bases, with 23 bases sitting between them. The CDR3 has 16 residues. In nucleotides, the CDR3 is TGTGCCAGCAGTCCGGGGCGGAGGGGGGGCCTCCACGAGCAGTACTTC. It encodes CASSPGRRGGLHEQYF.

The chain carries TRBV25-1 and TRBJ2-2, with TRBD2 as a possible D gene (5 bases). The V gene's germline CDR1 is MGHDK and CDR2 SYGVNS. This CDR3 contains 13 residues. Trimming took 2 bases from V and 5 from J, leaving 6 bases between them. The CDR3 loop is CASSERGTGELFF. The CDR3 DNA reads TGTGCCAGCAGTGAAAGAGGGACCGGGGAGCTGTTTTTT.